These 5 T cell receptor beta chains came from one sample sequenced in a study of blood T cells in healthy people across ages. The use of a sample-barcoded 5' primer and a J-beta primer mix characterized a second PCR of roughly 7 to 11 cycles. TCRdb re-derived calls from the 5' RACE reads in MiXCR, one entry per CDR3 protein. The table lists around 940,000 distinct CDR3 sequences, about 51% of them singletons. Sequencing was done on a sample of blood. The receptors were sampled from an older woman in good health.

This clonotype showed up just a few times. The chain recombines TRBV2 with TRBJ1-2; TRBD1 matches 8 bases. J gave up 6 bases and V 8 bases, and 5 bases lay outside the gene matches. CDR1 and CDR2 from the germline V gene are SNHLY and FYNNEI. CDR3 size: 12 residues. The chain's CDR3 is CASRQGLHGYTF. CDR3 bases: TGTGCCAGCCGACAGGGGCTTCATGGCTACACCTTC.

In this sample, this clonotype turned up a few times. The rearrangement joins TRBV5-6 to TRBJ2-7, with 8 bases that match TRBD1. This CDR3 comprises 16 residues. CDR1 and CDR2 from the germline V gene are SGHDT and YYEEEE. Unmatched junction bases numbered 12, after V lost 3 bases and J lost 4 bases. In nucleotides, the CDR3 is TGTGCCAGCAGCTACAGGAATAGACAGGGGTTATACGAGCAGTACTTC. It encodes CASSYRNRQGLYEQYF.

The rearrangement links TRBV5-1 to TRBJ2-5; D possibly matches TRBD1 or TRBD2 (5 bases each). V was shortened by 1 base and J by 2 bases, with 15 bases between the two germline ends. This CDR3 region has 16 residues. CDR1 SGHRS and CDR2 YFSETQ come from the germline V gene. CDR3 in amino acids: CASSLRGGPLQETQYF. The CDR3 DNA sequence: TGCGCCAGCAGCTTGCGGGGCGGGCCACTACAAGAGACCCAGTACTTC.

There are a few counts of this clonotype. The chain couples TRBV4-2 to TRBJ2-6, with D hard to call. The V end lost 4 bases, the J end lost 2 bases, and 12 bases lay between the germline ends. Germline V gene lookup returns CDR1 LGHNA and CDR2 YNFKEQ. The CDR3 is 16 residues long. CDR3 coding DNA: TGTGCCAGCAGCCGTAGCCGCCAGACTGGGGCCAACGTCCTGACTTTC. It codes for CASSRSRQTGANVLTF.

The J gene is TRBJ2-7, the V gene TRBV27; no definite D call. The CDR3 spans 11 residues. CDR1 is MNHEY, CDR2 SMNVEV, per germline (reference sequence). The V and J ends lost 2 bases and 12 bases respectively, with 11 bases between them. The CDR3 coding sequence is TGTGCCAGCAGTTTAAAAGGGTCAAGGTACTTC. Its translation: CASSLKGSRYF.